These 14 T cell receptor beta chains were all obtained from the same sample, sequenced in a study of CD8+ T cells in alopecia areata. Extracted RNA was reverse transcribed, and the resulting cDNA served as sequencing template. TCRdb's copy holds only in-frame clones and misses some; the assay was immunoSEQ multiplex PCR. The data show roughly 120,000 clones, around 53% seen once. Treatment given: oral pan-JAK inhibitor, 5-10 mg twice daily. The sequenced sample was CD4+ T cells sorted from blood, obtained at week 4, from a patient treated with tofacitinib. The receptors were gathered from a human donor with alopecia areata.

In this sample, this clone turned up a few times. The rearrangement uses TRBV7-9 and TRBJ1-2; the match to TRBD1 covers 10 bases. This CDR3 has 16 amino acids. CDR1 is SEHNR, CDR2 FQNEAQ, per germline (reference sequence). J was trimmed by 8 bases and V by 6 bases; bases with no gene match: 15. In DNA, the CDR3 is TGTGCCAGCAGGTTCGGGAAGGGACAGGGGCGTCACGGCTACACCTTC. This sequence encodes CASRFGKGQGRHGYTF.

This chain uses TRBV30 with TRBJ1-5; 8 bases agree with TRBD1. There are 12 residues in the CDR3. Trimming removed 5 bases from V and 7 bases from J; junction bases left unmatched: 4. Looked up from germline, CDR1 is GTSNPN and CDR2 is SVGIG (reference sequence). CDR3 coding DNA: TGTGCCTGGGACAGGGGAAACCAGCCCCAGCATTTT. Amino acid sequence: CAWDRGNQPQHF. The full variable domain, rest sourced from reference TRBV30 and TRBJ1-5, is SQTIHQWPATLVQPVGSPLSLECTVEGTSNPNLYWYRQAAGRGLQLLFYSVGIGQISSEVPQNLSASRPQDRQFILSSKKLLLSDSGFYLCAWDRGNQPQHFGDGTRLSIL.

The V and J genes are TRBV7-2 and TRBJ2-3; D possibly corresponds to TRBD2 (5 bases). Trimming took off 5 bases at V and 1 base at J, with 10 bases between the two ends. Germline V gives CDR1 SGHTA, CDR2 FQGNSA. The CDR3 is made up of 14 amino acids. CDR3: CASSRWTGTDTQYF. CDR3 sequence (DNA): TGTGCCAGCAGCCGATGGACTGGCACAGATACGCAGTATTTT.

This clone was detected only a few times. The genes are TRBV4-1 and TRBJ2-3; D is possibly TRBD1 or TRBD2 (5 bases each). Germline assignment: CDR1 MGHRA and CDR2 YSYEKL. Trimming pared 4 bases from V and 2 bases from J, leaving 7 bases between. The CDR3 is 13 amino acids. The chain's CDR3 is CASSRDHTDTQYF. For the CDR3, the DNA is TGCGCCAGCAGCCGGGACCACACAGATACGCAGTATTTT.

The chain couples TRBV7-9 to TRBJ1-6; D is uncertain. With 5 bases removed from V and 7 bases from J, the gap between germline ends came to 9 bases. The CDR3 runs 13 residues. Germline assignment: CDR1 SEHNR and CDR2 FQNEAQ (reference sequence). The CDR3 reads CASSPTQNSPLHF. CDR3 bases: TGTGCCAGCAGCCCCACCCAGAATTCACCCCTCCACTTT.

This chain's CDR3 is CAWSVPGGPYNEQFF. The CDR3 region has the DNA TGTGCCTGGAGTGTACCGGGGGGCCCTTACAATGAGCAGTTCTTC. V and J are TRBV30 and TRBJ2-1, with D possibly matching TRBD2 (7 bases). The ends were cut back, 0 bases at V and 4 bases at J, with 13 bases in the middle. Germline CDR1 reads GTSNPN; CDR2 reads SVGIG (reference sequence). CDR3 length equals 15 residues.

The chain couples TRBV29-1 to TRBJ2-2; 7 positions match TRBD1. Germline-derived CDR1 and CDR2 are SQVTM and ANQGSEA. V lost 6 bases and J lost 4; bases outside the gene matches: 8. CDR3 length: 14 residues. The CDR3 here is CSVSRQGSTGELFF. Written as DNA, the CDR3 is TGCAGCGTATCACGACAGGGTAGCACCGGGGAGCTGTTTTTT.

This chain connects TRBV23-1 to TRBJ1-2, with D possibly matching TRBD1 (5 bases). TRBV23-1 is filed as an ORF, its function uncertain. Trimming stripped 2 bases from V and 4 bases from J, with 20 bases between. The CDR3 has 17 residues. CDR3 amino acids: CASSQLMNLGDSYGYTF. The DNA of the CDR3 is TGCGCCAGCAGTCAACTAATGAACCTGGGGGATAGCTATGGCTACACCTTC.

This clone appeared a single time. This sequence joins TRBV30 and TRBJ2-3; D call uncertain. The V end lost 3 bases, the J end lost 7 bases, and 8 bases lay between the germline ends. The CDR3 has 11 residues. Germline values: CDR1 GTSNPN, CDR2 SVGIG (reference sequence). The DNA for the CDR3 is TGTGCCTGGAGCAGACCAAATACGCAGTATTTT. This translates into CAWSRPNTQYF. The full variable domain, with the rest looked up from reference TRBV30 and TRBJ2-3, is SQTIHQWPATLVQPVGSPLSLECTVEGTSNPNLYWYRQAAGRGLQLLFYSVGIGQISSEVPQNLSASRPQDRQFILSSKKLLLSDSGFYLCAWSRPNTQYFGPGTRLTVL.

The chain employs TRBV29-1 and TRBJ2-1; D is ambiguous. This CDR3 comprises 11 residues. Deletions cut 6 bases from V and 6 bases from J, with 9 bases between. CDR1 and CDR2 from the germline V gene are SQVTM and ANQGSEA. The DNA of the CDR3 is TGCAGCGTCGCCCGCAGCAATGAGCAGTTCTTC. The encoded protein is CSVARSNEQFF.

The rearrangement uses TRBV7-2 and TRBJ1-3; no definite D call. Between the trimmed V and J ends, which lost 5 bases and 1 base, there was a span of 6 bases. This CDR3 comprises 13 residues. In germline, CDR1 is SGHTA, CDR2 FQGNSA. DNA of the CDR3: TGTGCCAGCAGCCTATATTCTGGAAACACCATATATTTT. Its protein product is CASSLYSGNTIYF. The full variable domain, rest sourced from reference TRBV7-2 and TRBJ1-3, is GAGVSQSPSNKVTEKGKDVELRCDPISGHTALYWYRQSLGQGLEFLIYFQGNSAPDKSGLPSDRFSAERTGGSVSTLTIQRTQQEDSAVYLCASSLYSGNTIYFGEGSWLTVV.

V is TRBV30 and J is TRBJ2-3; TRBD2 matches 7 bases. With V trimmed by 4 bases and J by 2 bases, 9 bases remained unmatched. The CDR3 extends over 15 amino acids. Germline V CDR1 and CDR2: GTSNPN, SVGIG (reference sequence). CDR3 sequence reads: CAWIGSGMVTDTQYF. DNA for the CDR3: TGTGCCTGGATAGGAAGCGGGATGGTCACAGATACGCAGTATTTT.

V and J are TRBV29-1 and TRBJ2-7, with a possible D match to TRBD2 (5 bases). The V gene's germline CDR1 is SQVTM and CDR2 ANQGSEA. The CDR3 is 12 residues long. V was pared by 6 bases and J by 0 bases, with 9 bases between. CDR3 bases: TGCAGCGTAAGAGCGGACTCCTACGAGCAGTACTTC. As protein: CSVRADSYEQYF.

The genes are TRBV30 and TRBJ1-1; tentatively, D is TRBD1 (5 bases). CDR3 length equals 13 residues. Trimming took off 2 bases at V and 2 bases at J, with 9 bases between the two ends. Per the germline V gene, CDR1 is GTSNPN and CDR2 is SVGIG (reference sequence). The DNA of the CDR3 is TGTGCCTGGAGTCTACAGGCAAACACTGAAGCTTTCTTT. This gives the protein CAWSLQANTEAFF.